The clone carrying this TCR beta chain was recorded only once. This specimen comes from a study of blood T cell repertoires in COVID-19. Study background: Acute and convalescent COVID-19 samples came from the United States, Italy and Spain.

This CDR3 has 13 residues. CDR1 and CDR2 (germline): LGHDT, YNNKEL (reference sequence). Trimming took 2 bases from V and 3 from J, leaving 7 bases between them. Libraries were prepared by immunoSEQ multiplex PCR; TCRdb keeps only in-frame clonotypes and omits some of them. The table includes 300,000 to 450,000 clones, approximately 86% detected once. This TCR was sampled from a human donor in a cohort sampled during active COVID-19. Sequenced: peripheral blood. The chain employs TRBV3-1 (or the pseudogene TRBV3-2) and TRBJ2-5; D ambiguous. In DNA form, the CDR3 reads TGTGCCAGCAGCCAACAGGTCAAAGAGACCCAGTACTTC. Its protein is CASSQQVKETQYF.